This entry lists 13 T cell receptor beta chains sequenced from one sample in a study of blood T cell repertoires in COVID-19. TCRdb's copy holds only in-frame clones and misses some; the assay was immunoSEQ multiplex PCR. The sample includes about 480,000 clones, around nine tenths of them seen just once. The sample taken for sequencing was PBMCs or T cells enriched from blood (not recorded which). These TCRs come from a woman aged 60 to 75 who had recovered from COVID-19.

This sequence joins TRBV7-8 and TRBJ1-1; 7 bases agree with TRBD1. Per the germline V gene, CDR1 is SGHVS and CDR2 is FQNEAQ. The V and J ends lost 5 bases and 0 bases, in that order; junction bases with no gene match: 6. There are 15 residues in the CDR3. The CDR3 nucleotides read TGTGCCAGCAGCCCCTGGACAGGCGTGAACACTGAAGCTTTCTTT. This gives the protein CASSPWTGVNTEAFF.

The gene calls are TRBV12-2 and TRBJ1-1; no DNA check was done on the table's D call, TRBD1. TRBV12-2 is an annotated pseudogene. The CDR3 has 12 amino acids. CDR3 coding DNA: TGTGCAAGTCGCTCCCCGGACAGTGAAGCTTTCTTT. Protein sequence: CASRSPDSEAFF.

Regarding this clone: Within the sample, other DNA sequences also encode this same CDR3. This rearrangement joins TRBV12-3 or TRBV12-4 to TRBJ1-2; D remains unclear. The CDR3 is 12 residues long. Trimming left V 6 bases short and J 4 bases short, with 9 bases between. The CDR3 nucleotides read TGTGCCAGCAGCTTCGGGTTCTATGGCTACACCTTC. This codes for CASSFGFYGYTF.

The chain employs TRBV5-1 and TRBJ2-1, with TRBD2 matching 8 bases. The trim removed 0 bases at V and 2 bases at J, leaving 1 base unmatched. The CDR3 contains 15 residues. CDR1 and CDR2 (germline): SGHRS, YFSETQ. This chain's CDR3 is CASSLAGGAYNEQFF. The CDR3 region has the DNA TGCGCCAGCAGCTTGGCCGGGGGGGCCTACAATGAGCAGTTCTTC.

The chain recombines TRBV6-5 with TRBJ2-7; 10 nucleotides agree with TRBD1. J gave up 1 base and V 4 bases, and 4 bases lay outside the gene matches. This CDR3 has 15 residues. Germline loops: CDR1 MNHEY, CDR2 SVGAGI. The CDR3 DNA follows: TGTGCCAGCAGTTTGGACAGGGGGTGGTCCTACGAGCAGTACGTC. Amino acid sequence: CASSLDRGWSYEQYV.

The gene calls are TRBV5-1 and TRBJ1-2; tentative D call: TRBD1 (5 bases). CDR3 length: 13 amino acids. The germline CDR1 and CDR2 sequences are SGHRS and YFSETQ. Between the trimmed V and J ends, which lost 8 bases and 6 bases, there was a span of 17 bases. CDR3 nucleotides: TGCGCCAGGGCCCAGGGACTCATGGATGGCTACACCTTC. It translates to CARAQGLMDGYTF.

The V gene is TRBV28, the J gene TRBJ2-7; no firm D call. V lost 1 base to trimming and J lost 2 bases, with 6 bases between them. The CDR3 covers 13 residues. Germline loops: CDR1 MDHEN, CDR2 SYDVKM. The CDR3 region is CASSLSPTYEQYV. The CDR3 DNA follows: TGTGCCAGCAGTTTATCCCCCACCTACGAGCAGTACGTC.

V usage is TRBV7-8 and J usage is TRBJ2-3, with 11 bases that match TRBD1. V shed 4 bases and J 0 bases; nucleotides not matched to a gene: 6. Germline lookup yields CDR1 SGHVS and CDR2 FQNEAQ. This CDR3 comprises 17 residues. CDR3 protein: CASSSGTGGTSTDTQYF. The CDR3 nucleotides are TGTGCCAGCAGCTCAGGGACAGGGGGGACTAGCACAGATACGCAGTATTTT.

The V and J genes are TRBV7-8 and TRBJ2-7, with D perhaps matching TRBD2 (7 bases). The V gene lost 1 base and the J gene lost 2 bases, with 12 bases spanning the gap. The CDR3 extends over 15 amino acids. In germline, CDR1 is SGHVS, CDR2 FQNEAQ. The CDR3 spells CASSLGAGAPYEQYV. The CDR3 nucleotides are TGTGCCAGCAGCTTAGGGGCGGGGGCTCCCTACGAGCAGTACGTC.

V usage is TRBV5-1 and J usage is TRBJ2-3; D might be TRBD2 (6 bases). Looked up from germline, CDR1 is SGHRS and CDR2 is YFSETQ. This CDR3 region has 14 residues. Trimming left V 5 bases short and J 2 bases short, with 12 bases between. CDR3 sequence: CASSGGRYTDTQYF. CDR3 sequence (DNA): TGCGCCAGCAGTGGGGGGAGATACACAGATACGCAGTATTTT.

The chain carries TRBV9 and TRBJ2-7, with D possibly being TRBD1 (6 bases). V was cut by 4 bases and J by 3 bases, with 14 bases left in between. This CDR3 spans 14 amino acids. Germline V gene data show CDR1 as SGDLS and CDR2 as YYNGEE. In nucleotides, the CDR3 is TGTGCCAGCAGCTTTACTGAGGACAGCTACGAGCAGTACTTC. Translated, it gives CASSFTEDSYEQYF. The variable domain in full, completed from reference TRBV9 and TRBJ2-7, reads DSGVTQTPKHLITATGQRVTLRCSPRSGDLSVYWYQQSLDQGLQFLIQYYNGEERAKGNILERFSAQQFPDLHSELNLSSLELGDSALYFCASSFTEDSYEQYFGPGTRLTVT.

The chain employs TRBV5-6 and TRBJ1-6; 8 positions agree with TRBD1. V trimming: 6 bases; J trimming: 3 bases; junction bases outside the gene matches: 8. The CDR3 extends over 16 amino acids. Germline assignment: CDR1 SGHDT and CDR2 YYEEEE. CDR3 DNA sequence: TGTGCCAGCACATTTCAGGGGGCCGTCTATAATTCACCCCTCCACTTT. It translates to CASTFQGAVYNSPLHF.

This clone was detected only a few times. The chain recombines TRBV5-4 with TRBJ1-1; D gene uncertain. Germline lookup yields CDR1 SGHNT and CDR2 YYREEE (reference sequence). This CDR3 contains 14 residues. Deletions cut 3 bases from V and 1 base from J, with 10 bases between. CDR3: CASSSRVSNTEAFF. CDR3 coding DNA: TGTGCCAGCAGCTCGAGGGTCTCGAACACTGAAGCTTTCTTT.